This T cell receptor (beta chain) is drawn from a study of T cells in Graves' hyperthyroidism and ophthalmopathy. Disease duration was under 3 months in the ophthalmopathy patients, who also had a Clinical Activity Score of at least 3 and a NOSPECS grade of at least 4. TCR beta CDR3 regions were amplified from RNA. A first-round RT-PCR of the TCR CDR3 used the HTBI primer set. TCRdb processed the multiplex PCR reads anew with MiXCR; each CDR3 protein has one entry. The data hold 640,000 or so distinct CDR3 sequences, with approximately 15% observed a single time. A word on this clonotype: What it binds is unknown.

Study-wide results and caveats: In the blood, most expanded thyroid clonotypes above 0.001 appeared as well.

The V end was cut by 6 bases, the J end by 1 base, with 10 bases between. The CDR3 covers 13 residues. From germline, CDR1 is ENHRY and CDR2 SYGVKD. The receptor was derived from a woman between 35 and 50 years old with Graves' ophthalmopathy. V and J are TRBV10-3 and TRBJ2-7; no reliable D call. The sequenced sample consisted of blood. The CDR3 DNA sequence: TGTGCCATCAGCCGGTACAGTTCCTACGAGCAGTACTTC. This encodes CAISRYSSYEQYF.